This is a list of T cell receptor beta chains from one sample in a study of Graves' ophthalmopathy and Graves' hyperthyroidism. A single record per CDR3 protein comes from TCRdb applying MiXCR to the multiplex PCR reads. This sample yields some 240,000 distinct CDR3 sequences, of which roughly 50% are seen a single time; less than 60% belongs to the top ten. Specimen: peripheral blood. Receptors were obtained from an adult man with Graves' ophthalmopathy. The CDR3 runs from the conserved cysteine through the conserved F or W. D genes are given only for firm matches. Not every row has a clone size; where given, it reads once, few, many or a size class.

TRBD1	TRBV20-1	TRBJ1-5	once	CSAPRGPGQPQHF	TGCAGTGCTCCCAGGGGGCCGGGACAGCCCCAGCATTTT
NA	TRBV19	TRBJ2-7	few	CASAGKLSYEQYF	TGTGCCAGCGCCGGAAAACTGAGCTACGAGCAGTACTTC
TRBD1	TRBV16	TRBJ2-7	NA	CASSQIMVSGGSREYF	TGTGCCAGCAGCCAAATTATGGTTTCAGGGGGCTCGCGGGAGTACTTC
TRBD1	TRBV6-5	TRBJ2-7	NA	CASRPLTGAYEQYF	TGTGCCAGCAGACCACTTACAGGGGCCTACGAGCAGTACTTC
TRBD2	TRBV19	TRBJ2-7	NA	CASSRDTSGSIDEQYF	TGTGCCAGTAGTCGCGATACTAGCGGGAGTATCGACGAGCAGTACTTC
NA	TRBV7-9	TRBJ2-7	few	CASSMDGSYEQYF	TGTGCCAGCAGCATGGACGGCTCCTACGAGCAGTACTTC
NA	TRBV7-3	TRBJ1-1	NA	CASRRNMNTEAFF	TGTGCCAGCAGGCGAAACATGAACACTGAAGCTTTCTTT
NA	TRBV2	TRBJ2-2	NA	CAGMGGIDTGELFF	TGTGCCGGCATGGGGGGTATTGACACCGGGGAGCTGTTTTTT
NA	TRBV7-3	TRBJ1-4	few	CASSISSEGKLFF	TGTGCCAGCAGCATTAGTTCAGAGGGAAAACTGTTTTTT
NA	TRBV7-3	TRBJ1-1	once	CASSLTRAGEAFF	TGTGCCAGCAGCTTAACGAGAGCAGGTGAAGCTTTCTTT
TRBD2	TRBV20-1	TRBJ2-2	NA	CSAWVASGTRGELFF	TGCAGTGCTTGGGTGGCTAGCGGGACGAGAGGGGAGCTGTTTTTT
NA	TRBV7-2	TRBJ1-2	NA	CASSLEGESYGYTF	TGTGCCAGCAGCTTAGAGGGGGAAAGCTATGGCTACACCTTC
NA	TRBV14	TRBJ1-6	NA	CASSRTRNNSPLHF	TGTGCCAGCAGCCGGACACGGAATAATTCACCCCTCCACTTT